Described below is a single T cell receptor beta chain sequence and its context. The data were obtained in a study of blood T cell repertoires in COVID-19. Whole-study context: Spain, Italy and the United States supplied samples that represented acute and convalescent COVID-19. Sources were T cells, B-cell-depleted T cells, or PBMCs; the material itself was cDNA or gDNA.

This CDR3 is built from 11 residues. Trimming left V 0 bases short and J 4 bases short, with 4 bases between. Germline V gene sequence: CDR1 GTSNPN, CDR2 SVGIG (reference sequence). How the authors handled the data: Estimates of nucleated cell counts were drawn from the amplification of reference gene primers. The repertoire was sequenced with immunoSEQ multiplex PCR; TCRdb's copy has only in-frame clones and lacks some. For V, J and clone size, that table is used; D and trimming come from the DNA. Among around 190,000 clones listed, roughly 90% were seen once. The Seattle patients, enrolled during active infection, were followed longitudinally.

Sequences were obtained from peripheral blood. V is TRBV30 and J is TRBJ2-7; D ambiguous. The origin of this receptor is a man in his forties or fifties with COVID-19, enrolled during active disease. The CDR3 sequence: CAWSVLYEQYF. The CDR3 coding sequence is TGTGCCTGGAGTGTACTTTACGAGCAGTACTTC.